The 31 T cell receptor beta chains below all came from one sample that was sequenced in a study of shared clonotypes between healthy human individuals. Repertoires were generated with immunoSEQ multiplex PCR, while TCRdb's copy carries only in-frame clones and drops some. Found here are 2.3 million or so clones, more than 85% of them singletons; the top ten hold approximately 0.4%. Sequencing was done on a sample of naive CD4+ T cells from PBMCs. Subset denoted: CD45RA+ positively selected. The receptors shown here come from a man aged 18 to 35 in good health. Some clones in this sample may be carry-over from other donors' samples.

As regards this clone: The DNA is left out, because the CDR3 cannot be placed on it with certainty; the CDR3 is given as TCRdb lists it. The chain recombines TRBV7-2 with TRBJ1-1. Including both end residues, the CDR3 is 16 amino acids long. CDR1 and CDR2 from the germline V gene are SGHTA and FQGNSA. The CDR3 spells CASSFATGTYSNQPFF.

A note on this clone: Other nucleotide sequences in the sample specify the same CDR3. The V call is TRBV5-1, the J call TRBJ1-1; tentatively, D is TRBD1 (6 bases). This CDR3 contains 16 residues. Trimming removed 0 bases at V and 4 bases at J, with 16 bases between. Per germline, CDR1 SGHRS and CDR2 YFSETQ. Here the CDR3 DNA reads TGCGCCAGCAGCTTGGGTCCGGGGGGGCCTAGCACTGAAGCTTTCTTT. This translates into CASSLGPGGPSTEAFF.

This chain joins TRBV19 and TRBJ2-5, with 7 bases identical to TRBD1. Per germline, CDR1 LNHDA and CDR2 SQIVND (reference sequence). The CDR3 has 16 amino acids. J gave up 3 bases and V 8 bases, and 15 bases lay outside the gene matches. In nucleotides, the CDR3 is TGTGCCAGTTCCGCGATCACAGGGGCTGTGGAAGAGACCCAGTACTTC. Amino acids: CASSAITGAVEETQYF. Based on the CDR3 plus reference TRBV19 and TRBJ2-5, the full variable domain is DGGITQSPKYLFRKEGQNVTLSCEQNLNHDAMYWYRQDPGQGLRLIYYSQIVNDFQKGDIAEGYSVSREKKESFPLTVTSAQKNPTAFYLCASSAITGAVEETQYFGPGTRLLVL.

This CDR3 reads CASSVEGGEAFF. The CDR3 DNA reads TGTGCCAGCAGCGTGGAAGGTGGAGAAGCTTTCTTT. This chain links TRBV11-3 with TRBJ1-1, with D hard to call. From germline, CDR1 is SGHNT and CDR2 YENEEA. Trimming cost V 5 bases and J 8 bases, with 12 bases left between them. The CDR3 sequence is 12 residues long.

The rearrangement uses TRBV7-2 and TRBJ2-2; D may match TRBD1 or TRBD2 (5 bases each). This CDR3 has 16 amino acids. Germline V gene lookup returns CDR1 SGHTA and CDR2 FQGNSA. Trimming shortened V by 3 bases and J by 2 bases, and 13 bases separated the two germline ends. The CDR3 DNA reads as TGTGCCAGCAGCTTTCGTGGGGGATTAAACACCGGGGAGCTGTTTTTT. This gives the protein CASSFRGGLNTGELFF.

Only a few counts were recorded for this clone. This chain connects TRBV21-1 to TRBJ1-1. TRBV21-1 is tagged as a pseudogene. The CDR3 spans 13 residues. CDR3 DNA sequence: TGTGCCAGCAGCGGGGGAGTTGGCACTGAAGCTTTCTTT. It translates to CASSGGVGTEAFF.

The chain combines TRBV11-2 with TRBJ2-1, with TRBD2 as a possible D gene (5 bases). The germline V gene encodes CDR1 SGHAT and CDR2 FQNNGV. The germline V and J ends were trimmed by 2 bases and 8 bases, with 13 bases remaining between them. The CDR3 runs 14 residues. Here the CDR3 reads CASSLFLGGHEQFF. The CDR3 bases are TGTGCCAGCAGCTTATTTCTGGGCGGGCATGAGCAGTTCTTC.

This clone has only one observation. V is TRBV7-9 and J is TRBJ1-1, with 7 bases aligning to TRBD1. CDR3 length equals 17 residues. J was trimmed by 1 base and V by 7 bases; bases with no gene match: 15. In germline, CDR1 is SEHNR, CDR2 FQNEAQ (reference sequence). DNA of the CDR3: TGTGCCAGCAACCGAGATTCAACAGGGGCGAGGAACACTGAAGCTTTCTTT. This gives the protein CASNRDSTGARNTEAFF.

Of note for this clone: At one end, the junction sequence differs from germline, possibly due to a read error. The gene calls are TRBV7-3 and TRBJ2-1; 10 nucleotides match TRBD1. The CDR3 covers 11 residues. Germline CDR1 is SGHTA and CDR2 is FQGTGA. The CDR3 protein is CASSSGQGVIF. In DNA form, the CDR3 reads TGTGCCAGCAGCTCAGGACAGGGGGTAATCTTC.

The chain carries TRBV4-1 and TRBJ2-7, with 13 bases aligning to TRBD2. V dropped 3 bases and J dropped 7; count of bases not matched to a gene: 3. CDR3 length: 14 residues. From germline, CDR1 is MGHRA and CDR2 YSYEKL. Written as DNA, the CDR3 is TGCGCCAGCAGCCAGCAGACTAGCGGGAGGGAGCAGTACTTC. This gives the protein CASSQQTSGREQYF.

Regarding this clone: Here the CDR3 omits its conserved ending phenylalanine or tryptophan, so a read error is the likely source. This chain connects TRBV28 to TRBJ2-7, with no clear D. Germline CDR1 and CDR2: MDHEN and SYDVKM. Trimming stripped 2 bases from V and 3 bases from J, with 11 bases between. This CDR3 has 14 amino acids. CDR3 amino acids: CASSLRPAYYEQYL. The CDR3, as DNA: TGTGCCAGCAGTTTACGCCCCGCCTACTACGAGCAGTACCTC.

This chain connects TRBV4-2 to TRBJ2-1; 13 bases line up with TRBD2. This CDR3 is built from 17 residues. Germline CDR1 is LGHNA and CDR2 is YNFKEQ. The J segment lost 6 bases and the V segment lost 1 base, leaving 6 bases of the junction unmatched. The CDR3 protein is CASSQGGLAGVFNEQFF. DNA for the CDR3: TGTGCCAGCAGCCAAGGAGGACTAGCGGGAGTATTCAATGAGCAGTTCTTC.

This chain uses TRBV28 with TRBJ1-5; D unclear. V lost 6 bases and J lost 3, with 24 bases in between. This CDR3 is 18 amino acids long. Germline V gene lookup returns CDR1 MDHEN and CDR2 SYDVKM. The CDR3 protein is CASSSQKRAFRLNQPQHF. CDR3 bases: TGTGCCAGCAGCTCACAGAAACGAGCGTTCCGCCTCAATCAGCCCCAGCATTTT.

The V call is TRBV18, the J call TRBJ2-1; no clear D gene. The CDR3 has 14 amino acids. V dropped 0 bases and J dropped 5 bases, with 8 bases sitting between them. CDR1 KGHSH and CDR2 LQKENI come from the germline V gene. CDR3 sequence: CASSPPGPNNEQFF. The CDR3 DNA is TGTGCCAGCTCACCACCAGGACCAAACAATGAGCAGTTCTTC. The complete variable domain, with remaining parts taken from reference TRBV18 and TRBJ2-1, reads NAGVMQNPRHLVRRRGQEARLRCSPMKGHSHVYWYRQLPEEGLKFMVYLQKENIIDESGMPKERFSAEFPKEGPSILRIQQVVRGDSAAYFCASSPPGPNNEQFFGPGTRLTVL.

This chain connects TRBV7-2 to TRBJ1-2; D remains unclear. This CDR3 has 17 amino acids. V lost 5 bases and J lost 0, with 19 bases in between. Germline V gives CDR1 SGHTA, CDR2 FQGNSA. CDR3 protein: CASSPPGELHPNYGYTF. CDR3 nucleotides: TGTGCCAGCAGCCCGCCAGGAGAACTCCATCCTAACTATGGCTACACCTTC.

Of note for this clone: A junction boundary mismatches the germline segment, possibly from a read error. J is TRBJ2-7 and V is TRBV15; 7 nucleotides agree with TRBD1. Germline V gene sequence: CDR1 LNHNV, CDR2 YYDKDF (reference sequence). This CDR3 is 13 amino acids long. CDR3 residues: CATSRESDRRSHF. The CDR3, as DNA: TGTGCCACCAGCAGAGAATCGGACAGGAGATCGCACTTC. Combining the CDR3 with reference TRBV15 and TRBJ2-7 gives the whole variable domain DAMVIQNPRYQVTQFGKPVTLSCSQTLNHNVMYWYQQKSSQAPKLLFHYYDKDFNNEADTPDNFQSRRPNTSFCFLDIRSPGLGDTAMYLCATSRESDRRSHFGPGTRLTVT.

Here the CDR3 DNA reads TGTGCCAGCAGCCCCAGACTAGCTGGGTTTGTTGGCAATGAGCAGTTCTTC. Translated: CASSPRLAGFVGNEQFF. The chain is built from TRBV7-9 and TRBJ2-1; 7 bases agree with TRBD2. This CDR3 is 17 amino acids long. CDR1 SEHNR and CDR2 FQNEAQ come from the germline V gene (reference sequence). V was clipped by 5 bases and J by 6 bases; unmatched bases: 16.

This chain joins TRBV6-1 and TRBJ2-7; D perhaps matches TRBD2 (6 bases). The CDR3 contains 16 residues. Germline V gene sequence: CDR1 MNHNS, CDR2 SASEGT. Trimming cost V 2 bases and J 5 bases, with 19 bases left between them. This CDR3 reads CASSEFPSAGTHEQYF. The CDR3 nucleotides are TGTGCCAGCAGTGAATTCCCAAGCGCAGGGACTCACGAGCAGTACTTC.

The V gene is TRBV7-8, the J gene TRBJ1-5; D is perhaps TRBD1 (5 bases). The CDR3 runs to 17 residues. The ends were cut back, 1 base at V and 0 bases at J, with 13 bases in the middle. Germline CDR1 reads SGHVS; CDR2 reads FQNEAQ. This CDR3 is CASSLVRGGNSNQPQHF. For the CDR3, the DNA is TGTGCCAGCAGCTTAGTGAGGGGAGGGAATAGCAATCAGCCCCAGCATTTT.

The rearrangement uses TRBV10-3 and TRBJ1-2; 7 positions agree with TRBD1. The CDR3 loop spans 15 amino acids. In germline, CDR1 is ENHRY, CDR2 SYGVKD. V was clipped by 6 bases and J by 4 bases; unmatched bases: 11. DNA of the CDR3: TGTGCCATCAGCATACCGGGACAGATGATCTATGGCTACACCTTC. Translation gives CAISIPGQMIYGYTF.

The chain carries TRBV28 and TRBJ2-7, with no clear D. Per the germline V gene, CDR1 is MDHEN and CDR2 is SYDVKM. Trimming stripped 7 bases from V and 3 bases from J, with 19 bases between. There are 15 residues in the CDR3. The CDR3 loop is CASTLNGPGRYEQYF. In DNA, the CDR3 is TGTGCCAGCACCCTGAACGGCCCAGGTCGCTACGAGCAGTACTTC.

The V gene is TRBV11-3, the J gene TRBJ2-1; D unclear. The CDR3 runs 13 residues. Germline V gives CDR1 SGHNT, CDR2 YENEEA. The germline V and J ends were trimmed by 0 bases and 5 bases, with 5 bases remaining between them. The CDR3 loop is CASSLDTHNEQFF. CDR3 coding DNA: TGTGCCAGCAGCTTAGACACCCACAATGAGCAGTTCTTC.

The rearrangement uses TRBV5-4 and TRBJ2-1, with D tentatively TRBD1 (7 bases). Germline V gives CDR1 SGHNT, CDR2 YYREEE (reference sequence). V was trimmed by 2 bases and J by 8 bases, leaving 20 bases between them. The CDR3 consists of 16 residues. CDR3 DNA sequence: TGTGCCAGCAGCTTAAGGGGGCGGGACCCCTCGGATGAGCAGTTCTTC. Protein sequence: CASSLRGRDPSDEQFF.

The chain uses TRBV27 and TRBJ2-5; D assignment may be TRBD1 or TRBD2 (7 bases each). The end of the DNA aligns better with TRBJ2-7, so the J call may be wrong. Germline lookup yields CDR1 MNHEY and CDR2 SMNVEV (reference sequence). This CDR3 spans 13 amino acids. CDR3 region: CATGGRENYEQYF. DNA of the CDR3: TGTGCCACAGGGGGGCGGGAGAACTACGAGCAGTACTTC.

The rearrangement uses TRBV4-2 and TRBJ2-3; D is uncertain. Germline V lookup: CDR1 LGHNA, CDR2 YNFKEQ. Trimming removed 1 base at V and 6 bases at J, with 8 bases between. This CDR3 contains 13 residues. CDR3 bases: TGTGCCAGCAGCCAAGTCAATCCGGATACGCAGTATTTT. It specifies CASSQVNPDTQYF.

The chain is built from TRBV7-8 and TRBJ2-2; 9 bases agree with TRBD2. CDR1 and CDR2 (germline): SGHVS, FQNEAQ. Trimming cost V 8 bases and J 6 bases; bases outside gene matches: 10. The CDR3 is 15 amino acids. For the CDR3, the DNA is TGTGCCAGCCGACTCATAGCGGGAGAGTCCGGGGAGCTGTTTTTT. Its translation is CASRLIAGESGELFF.

The V and J genes are TRBV9 and TRBJ2-4, with 12 bases fitting TRBD1. CDR1 is SGDLS and CDR2 is YYNGEE in the germline V gene. The CDR3 has 16 residues. J lost 7 bases, V lost 3 bases, and 8 bases had no gene match. The CDR3, as DNA: TGTGCCAGCAGCGAACGAGCGGGACAGGGGGCGAACATTCAGTACTTC. It is translated as CASSERAGQGANIQYF. The full variable domain, in which reference TRBV9 and TRBJ2-4 provide the parts outside the CDR3, is DSGVTQTPKHLITATGQRVTLRCSPRSGDLSVYWYQQSLDQGLQFLIQYYNGEERAKGNILERFSAQQFPDLHSELNLSSLELGDSALYFCASSERAGQGANIQYFGAGTRLSVL.

Concerning this clone itself: Other DNA sequences from this sample encode an identical CDR3 as well. The chain joins TRBV9 to TRBJ2-3; no reliable D call. Deletions cut 0 bases from V and 4 bases from J, with 9 bases between. Germline assignment: CDR1 SGDLS and CDR2 YYNGEE. This CDR3 has 14 residues. Here the CDR3 reads CASSVASGSDTQYF. DNA for the CDR3: TGTGCCAGCAGCGTAGCCAGTGGGTCAGATACGCAGTATTTT.

The chain carries TRBV19 and TRBJ2-6; 7 nucleotides match TRBD1. The V gene's germline CDR1 is LNHDA and CDR2 SQIVND (reference sequence). This CDR3 is built from 16 residues. Unmatched junction bases numbered 6, after V lost 7 bases and J lost 0 bases. The CDR3 nucleotides read TGTGCCAGTAAAGGGACAGCTTTCTCTGGGGCCAACGTCCTGACTTTC. Translation gives CASKGTAFSGANVLTF.

The chain uses TRBV5-1 and TRBJ2-5; 7 bases match TRBD1. The CDR3 covers 16 residues. V lost 6 bases, J lost 4 bases, and 15 bases stayed unmatched. The germline V gene encodes CDR1 SGHRS and CDR2 YFSETQ. The CDR3 coding sequence is TGCGCCAGCACCTTATCCGGGACAGTTAATGGAGAGACCCAGTACTTC. Its protein product is CASTLSGTVNGETQYF. The full variable domain, rest sourced from reference TRBV5-1 and TRBJ2-5, is KAGVTQTPRYLIKTRGQQVTLSCSPISGHRSVSWYQQTPGQGLQFLFEYFSETQRNKGNFPGRFSGRQFSNSRSEMNVSTLELGDSALYLCASTLSGTVNGETQYFGPGTRLLVL.

V is TRBV28 and J is TRBJ2-1, with TRBD2 matching 12 bases. There are 15 residues in the CDR3. Losses at the gene ends were 8 bases for V and 0 bases for J; bases not matched to a gene: 2. Germline V gene sequence: CDR1 MDHEN, CDR2 SYDVKM. The DNA of the CDR3 is TGTGCCAGCCAGACTAGCGGGAGCTCCTACAATGAGCAGTTCTTC. Its translation is CASQTSGSSYNEQFF.